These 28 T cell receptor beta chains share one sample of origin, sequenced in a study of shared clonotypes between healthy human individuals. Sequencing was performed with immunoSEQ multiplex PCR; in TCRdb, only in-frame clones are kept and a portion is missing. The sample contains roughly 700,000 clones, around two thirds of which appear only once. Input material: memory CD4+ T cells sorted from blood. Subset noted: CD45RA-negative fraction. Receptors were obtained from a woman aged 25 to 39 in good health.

CDR3 DNA sequence: TGTGCCAGCAGCCAGGGACAGGCAGGAGATACGCAGTATTTT. It specifies CASSQGQAGDTQYF. The chain uses TRBV5-4 and TRBJ2-3, with 8 bases aligning to TRBD1. V trimming: 4 bases; J trimming: 5 bases; junction bases outside the gene matches: 6. Germline loops: CDR1 SGHNT, CDR2 YYREEE (reference sequence). The CDR3 spans 14 residues.

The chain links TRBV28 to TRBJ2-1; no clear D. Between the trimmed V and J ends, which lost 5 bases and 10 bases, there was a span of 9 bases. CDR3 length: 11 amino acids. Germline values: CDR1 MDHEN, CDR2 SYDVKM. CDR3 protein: CASSLGWEQFF. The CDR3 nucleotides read TGTGCCAGCAGTCTCGGTTGGGAGCAGTTCTTC.

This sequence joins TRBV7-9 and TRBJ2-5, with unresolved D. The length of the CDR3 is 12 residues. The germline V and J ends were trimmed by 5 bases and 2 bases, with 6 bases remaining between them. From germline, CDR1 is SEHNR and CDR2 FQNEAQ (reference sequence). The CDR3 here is CASSNGQETQYF. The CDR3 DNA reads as TGTGCCAGCAGCAACGGTCAAGAGACCCAGTACTTC. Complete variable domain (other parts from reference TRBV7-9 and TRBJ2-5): DTGVSQNPRHKITKRGQNVTFRCDPISEHNRLYWYRQTLGQGPEFLTYFQNEAQLEKSRLLSDRFSAERPKGSFSTLEIQRTEQGDSAMYLCASSNGQETQYFGPGTRLLVL.

Here the CDR3 DNA reads TGCGCCAGCAGCCTAGAAGACTCGACCCACACAGATACGCAGTATTTT. This gives the protein CASSLEDSTHTDTQYF. The gene calls are TRBV4-1 and TRBJ2-3; D remains ambiguous. Per germline, CDR1 MGHRA and CDR2 YSYEKL. There are 16 residues in the CDR3. Deletions cut 4 bases from V and 2 bases from J, with 16 bases between.

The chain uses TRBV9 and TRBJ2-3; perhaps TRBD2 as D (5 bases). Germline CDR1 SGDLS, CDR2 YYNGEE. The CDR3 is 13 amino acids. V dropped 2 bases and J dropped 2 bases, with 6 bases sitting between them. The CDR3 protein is CASSVGNTDTQYF. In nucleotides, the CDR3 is TGTGCCAGCAGCGTCGGGAACACAGATACGCAGTATTTT.

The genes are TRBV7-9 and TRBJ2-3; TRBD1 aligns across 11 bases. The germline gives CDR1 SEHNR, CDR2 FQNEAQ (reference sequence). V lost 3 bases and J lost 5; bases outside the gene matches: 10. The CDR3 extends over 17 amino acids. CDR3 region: CASSFVARTGGRDTQYF. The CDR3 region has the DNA TGTGCCAGCAGCTTTGTCGCACGGACAGGGGGCCGAGATACGCAGTATTTT.

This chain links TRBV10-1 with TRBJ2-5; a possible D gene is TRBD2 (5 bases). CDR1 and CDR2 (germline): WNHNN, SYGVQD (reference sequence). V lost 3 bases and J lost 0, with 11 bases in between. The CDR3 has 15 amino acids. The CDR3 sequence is CASSDLRRHQETQYF. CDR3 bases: TGCGCCAGCAGTGATCTGCGGAGGCACCAAGAGACCCAGTACTTC.

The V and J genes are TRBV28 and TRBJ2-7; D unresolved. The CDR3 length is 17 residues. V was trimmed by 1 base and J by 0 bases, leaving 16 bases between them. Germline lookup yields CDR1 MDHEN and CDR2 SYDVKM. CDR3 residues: CASSLLISWQSSYEQYF. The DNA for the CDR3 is TGTGCCAGCAGTTTATTGATTTCGTGGCAGAGCTCCTACGAGCAGTACTTC.

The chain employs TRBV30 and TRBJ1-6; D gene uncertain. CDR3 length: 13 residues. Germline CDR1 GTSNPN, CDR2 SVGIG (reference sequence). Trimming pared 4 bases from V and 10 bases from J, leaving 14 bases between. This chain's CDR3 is CAWNQNADSPLHF. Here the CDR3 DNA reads TGTGCCTGGAACCAAAACGCCGACTCACCCCTCCACTTT.

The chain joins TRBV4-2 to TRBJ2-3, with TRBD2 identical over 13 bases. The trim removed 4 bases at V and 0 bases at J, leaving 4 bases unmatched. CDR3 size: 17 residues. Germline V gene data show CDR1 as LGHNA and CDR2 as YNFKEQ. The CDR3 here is CASSRTLAGGSTDTQYF. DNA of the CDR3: TGTGCCAGCAGCCGGACACTAGCGGGAGGGAGCACAGATACGCAGTATTTT.

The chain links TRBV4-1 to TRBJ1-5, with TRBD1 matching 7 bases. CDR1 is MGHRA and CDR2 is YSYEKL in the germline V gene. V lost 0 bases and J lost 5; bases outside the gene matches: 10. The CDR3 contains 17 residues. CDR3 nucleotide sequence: TGCGCCAGCAGCCAAGATCCACAGGGGTATGAGCATCAGCCCCAGCATTTT. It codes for CASSQDPQGYEHQPQHF.

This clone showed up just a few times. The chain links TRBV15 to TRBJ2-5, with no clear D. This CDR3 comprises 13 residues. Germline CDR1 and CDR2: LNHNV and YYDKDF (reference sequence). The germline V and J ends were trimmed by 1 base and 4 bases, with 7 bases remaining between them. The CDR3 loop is CATSRVGPETQYF. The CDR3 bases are TGTGCCACCAGCAGAGTGGGCCCAGAGACCCAGTACTTC.

In DNA form, the CDR3 reads TGTGCCAGTAGTACCCCCTGGGGCGGGAGGGCCAGCGAGCAGTTCTTC. Encoded protein: CASSTPWGGRASEQFF. V usage is TRBV19 and J usage is TRBJ2-1; 9 bases align to TRBD2. CDR3 length equals 16 residues. Per germline, CDR1 LNHDA and CDR2 SQIVND (reference sequence). V lost 4 bases, J lost 10 bases, and 14 bases stayed unmatched.

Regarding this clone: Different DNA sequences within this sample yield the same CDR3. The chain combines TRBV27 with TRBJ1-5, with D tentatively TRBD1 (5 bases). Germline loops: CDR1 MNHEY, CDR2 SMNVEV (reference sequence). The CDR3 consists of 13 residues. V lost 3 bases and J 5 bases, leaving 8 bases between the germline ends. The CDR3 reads CASSLTAHQPQHF. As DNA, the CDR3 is TGTGCCAGCAGTTTGACAGCTCATCAGCCCCAGCATTTT.

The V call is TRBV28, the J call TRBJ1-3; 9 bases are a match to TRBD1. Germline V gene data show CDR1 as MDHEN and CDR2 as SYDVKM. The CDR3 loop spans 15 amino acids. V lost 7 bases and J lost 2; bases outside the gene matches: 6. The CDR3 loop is CASTQQGAAGNTIYF. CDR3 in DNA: TGTGCCAGCACTCAACAGGGGGCGGCTGGAAACACCATATATTTT.

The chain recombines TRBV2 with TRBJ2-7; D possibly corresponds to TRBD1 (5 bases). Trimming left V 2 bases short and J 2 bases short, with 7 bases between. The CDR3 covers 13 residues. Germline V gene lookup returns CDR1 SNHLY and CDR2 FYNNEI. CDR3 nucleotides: TGTGCCAGCAGTGAACAGGGTACCTACGAGCAGTACTTC. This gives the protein CASSEQGTYEQYF.

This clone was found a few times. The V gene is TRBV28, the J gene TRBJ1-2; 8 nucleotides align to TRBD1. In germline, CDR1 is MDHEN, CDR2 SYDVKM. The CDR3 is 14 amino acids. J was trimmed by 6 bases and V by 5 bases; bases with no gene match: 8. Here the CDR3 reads CASSAPTGVDGYTF. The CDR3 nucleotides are TGTGCCAGCAGTGCACCGACAGGGGTGGATGGCTACACCTTC.

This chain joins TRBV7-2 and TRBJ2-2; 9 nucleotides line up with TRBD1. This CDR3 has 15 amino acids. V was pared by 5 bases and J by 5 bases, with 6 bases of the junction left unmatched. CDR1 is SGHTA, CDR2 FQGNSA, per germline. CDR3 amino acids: CASSRWTGETGELFF. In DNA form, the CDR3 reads TGTGCCAGCAGCCGATGGACAGGGGAGACCGGGGAGCTGTTTTTT.

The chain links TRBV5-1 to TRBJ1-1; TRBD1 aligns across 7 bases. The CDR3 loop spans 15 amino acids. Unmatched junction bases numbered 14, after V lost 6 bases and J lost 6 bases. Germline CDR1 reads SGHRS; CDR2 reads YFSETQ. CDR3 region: CASNQGGASTAEAFF. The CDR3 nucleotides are TGCGCCAGCAATCAGGGGGGAGCTTCAACGGCTGAAGCTTTCTTT.

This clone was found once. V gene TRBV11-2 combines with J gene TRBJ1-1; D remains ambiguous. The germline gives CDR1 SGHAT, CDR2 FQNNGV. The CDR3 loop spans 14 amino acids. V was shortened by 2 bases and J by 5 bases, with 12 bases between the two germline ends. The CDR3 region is CASSLFRAGTEAFF. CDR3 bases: TGTGCCAGCAGCTTATTCCGGGCGGGGACTGAAGCTTTCTTT.

This chain's CDR3 is CATRSSRAGGRNEQFF. CDR3 sequence (DNA): TGTGCCACCAGGTCTAGCCGCGCGGGAGGTAGAAATGAGCAGTTCTTC. The genes are TRBV15 and TRBJ2-1, with TRBD2 matching 8 bases. From germline, CDR1 is LNHNV and CDR2 YYDKDF (reference sequence). V gave up 6 bases and J gave up 7 bases; unmatched junction bases: 14. This CDR3 region has 16 residues.

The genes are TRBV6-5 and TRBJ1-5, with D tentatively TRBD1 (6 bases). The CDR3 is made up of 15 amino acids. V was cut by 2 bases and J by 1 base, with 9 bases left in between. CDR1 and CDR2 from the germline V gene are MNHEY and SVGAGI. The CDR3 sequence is CASSYGGASNQPQHF. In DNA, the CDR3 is TGTGCCAGCAGTTACGGGGGGGCGAGCAATCAGCCCCAGCATTTT.

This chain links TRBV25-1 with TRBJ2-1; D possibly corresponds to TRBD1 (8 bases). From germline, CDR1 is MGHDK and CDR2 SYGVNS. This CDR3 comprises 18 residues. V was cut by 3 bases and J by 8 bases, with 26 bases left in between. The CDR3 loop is CASSDRGQGAGRRDEQFF. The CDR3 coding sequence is TGTGCCAGCAGTGACCGCGGACAGGGAGCGGGGCGAAGGGATGAGCAGTTCTTC.

The CDR3 DNA follows: TGTGCCAGTAGTATTGACAGGGGTTCAGATAGCAATCAGCCCCAGCATTTT. Translation: CASSIDRGSDSNQPQHF. The chain links TRBV19 to TRBJ1-5; TRBD1 matches at 8 bases. Germline CDR1 and CDR2: LNHDA and SQIVND (reference sequence). After removal of 3 bases from V and 0 bases from J, the junction contained 7 bases not matched to a gene. The CDR3 is 17 amino acids.

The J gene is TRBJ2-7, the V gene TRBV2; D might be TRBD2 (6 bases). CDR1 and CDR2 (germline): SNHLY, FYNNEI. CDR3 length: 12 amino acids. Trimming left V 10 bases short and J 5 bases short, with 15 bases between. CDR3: CATRLEDDEQYF. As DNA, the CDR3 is TGTGCCACCAGACTAGAAGACGACGAGCAGTACTTC. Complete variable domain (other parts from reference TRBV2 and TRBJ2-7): EPEVTQTPSHQVTQMGQEVILRCVPISNHLYFYWYRQILGQKVEFLVSFYNNEISEKSEIFDDQFSVERPDGSNFTLKIRSTKLEDSAMYFCATRLEDDEQYFGPGTRLTVT.

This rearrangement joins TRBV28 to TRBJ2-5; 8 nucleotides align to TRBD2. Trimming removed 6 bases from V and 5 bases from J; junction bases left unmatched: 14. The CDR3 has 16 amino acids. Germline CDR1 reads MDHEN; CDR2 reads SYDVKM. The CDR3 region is CASSSRKREGSETQYF. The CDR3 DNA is TGTGCCAGCAGCTCCCGGAAACGGGAGGGTAGCGAGACCCAGTACTTC. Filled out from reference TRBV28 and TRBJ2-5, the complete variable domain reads DVKVTQSSRYLVKRTGEKVFLECVQDMDHENMFWYRQDPGLGLRLIYFSYDVKMKEKGDIPEGYSVSREKKERFSLILESASTNQTSMYLCASSSRKREGSETQYFGPGTRLLVL.

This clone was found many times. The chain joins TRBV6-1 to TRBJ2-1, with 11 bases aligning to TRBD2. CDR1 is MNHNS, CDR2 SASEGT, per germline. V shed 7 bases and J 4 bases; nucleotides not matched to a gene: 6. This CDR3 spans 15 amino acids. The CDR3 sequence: CASKTSGSSYNEQFF. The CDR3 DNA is TGTGCCAGCAAAACTAGCGGGAGCTCTTACAATGAGCAGTTCTTC.

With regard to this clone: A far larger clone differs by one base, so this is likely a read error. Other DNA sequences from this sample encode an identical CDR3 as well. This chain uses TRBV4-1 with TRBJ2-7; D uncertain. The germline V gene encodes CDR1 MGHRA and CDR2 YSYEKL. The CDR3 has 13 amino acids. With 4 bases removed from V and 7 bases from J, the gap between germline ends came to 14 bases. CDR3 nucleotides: TGCGCCAGCAGCCCGGATATCCAGCGTGAGCAGTACTTC. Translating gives CASSPDIQREQYF.